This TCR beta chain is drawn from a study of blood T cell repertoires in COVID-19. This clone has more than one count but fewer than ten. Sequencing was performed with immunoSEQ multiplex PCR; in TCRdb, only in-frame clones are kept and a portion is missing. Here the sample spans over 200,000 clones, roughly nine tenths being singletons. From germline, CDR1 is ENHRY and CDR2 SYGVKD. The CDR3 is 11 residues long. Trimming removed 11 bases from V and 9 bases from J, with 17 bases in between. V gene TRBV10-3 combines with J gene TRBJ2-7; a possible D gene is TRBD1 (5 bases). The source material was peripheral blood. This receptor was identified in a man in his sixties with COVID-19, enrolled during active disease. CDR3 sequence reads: CAARDEFGQYF. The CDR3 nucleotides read TGTGCCGCCAGGGATGAATTCGGGCAGTACTTC.